These 10 T cell receptor beta chains came from one sample sequenced in a study of cytomegalovirus exposure and HLA in healthy donors. Measured with immunoSEQ multiplex PCR; TCRdb has only the in-frame clones, and not every one. Of hundreds of thousands of clones listed, approximately 87% are singletons. The sample taken for sequencing was PBMCs. The receptors shown here come from a young woman in good health and CMV-seronegative.

The chain joins TRBV4-2 to TRBJ1-2; 10 positions match TRBD1. V lost 5 bases, J lost 6 bases, and 9 bases stayed unmatched. The CDR3 has 15 residues. The germline CDR1 and CDR2 sequences are LGHNA and YNFKEQ. CDR3: CASSVRQGAMDGYTF. The CDR3 DNA follows: TGTGCCAGCAGCGTCCGACAGGGGGCTATGGATGGCTACACCTTC.

In regard to this clone: This same CDR3 is encoded by further DNA sequences in the sample. CDR3 amino acids: CASSLDRGSYEQYF. CDR3 bases: TGTGCCAGCAGTTTAGACAGGGGTTCGTACGAGCAGTACTTC. The V call is TRBV27, the J call TRBJ2-7, with 8 bases identical to TRBD1. The germline gives CDR1 MNHEY, CDR2 SMNVEV (reference sequence). The trim removed 2 bases at V and 4 bases at J, leaving 4 bases unmatched. The CDR3 has 14 residues.

V is TRBV5-1 and J is TRBJ2-3, with TRBD2 as a possible D gene (6 bases). Germline lookup yields CDR1 SGHRS and CDR2 YFSETQ. The CDR3 sequence is 14 residues long. With 7 bases removed from V and 3 bases from J, the gap between germline ends came to 15 bases. CDR3 loop: CASRGGSGTDTQYF. The CDR3 DNA sequence: TGCGCCAGCCGGGGAGGTAGTGGGACAGATACGCAGTATTTT.

The rearrangement uses TRBV2 and TRBJ2-2, with D unclear. The CDR3 has 11 residues. Trimming took 4 bases from V and 6 from J, leaving 3 bases between them. CDR1 and CDR2 (germline): SNHLY, FYNNEI. This CDR3 is CASSVSGELFF. The CDR3 DNA reads TGTGCCAGCAGTGTCTCCGGGGAGCTGTTTTTT.

The chain couples TRBV30 to TRBJ2-7; perhaps D is TRBD1 or TRBD2 (5 bases each). CDR1 and CDR2 from the germline V gene are GTSNPN and SVGIG (reference sequence). There are 12 residues in the CDR3. Trimming took 8 bases from V and 3 from J, leaving 14 bases between them. DNA of the CDR3: TGTGCCCATCGGGGCACCGGCTACGAGCAGTACTTC. This codes for CAHRGTGYEQYF.

In its sample, this clone was seen many times. The CDR3 is CASSESTGPSGYTF. The CDR3 bases are TGCGCCAGCAGTGAGTCGACGGGGCCTTCTGGCTACACCTTC. This chain uses TRBV10-1 with TRBJ1-2, with TRBD1 as a possible D gene (5 bases). This CDR3 region has 14 residues. V was pared by 0 bases and J by 7 bases, with 12 bases between. Germline lookup yields CDR1 WNHNN and CDR2 SYGVQD (reference sequence).

This clone has only a few counts. This sequence joins TRBV7-9 and TRBJ1-2; 9 positions match TRBD1. The germline CDR1 and CDR2 sequences are SEHNR and FQNEAQ (reference sequence). CDR3 length: 15 amino acids. Germline trimming cut 5 bases from V and 5 bases from J; bases unmatched to any gene: 9. CDR3 in DNA: TGTGCCAGCAGCGAAAACCGGGACAGGGAGTATGGCTACACCTTC. Its protein product is CASSENRDREYGYTF.

The V call is TRBV9, the J call TRBJ2-2; the match to TRBD2 covers 13 bases. After removal of 4 bases from V and 5 bases from J, the junction contained 8 bases not matched to a gene. The CDR3 runs 17 residues. The germline V gene has CDR1 SGDLS and CDR2 YYNGEE. The CDR3 is CASSTGTSGTETGELFF. CDR3 nucleotide sequence: TGTGCCAGCAGCACGGGGACTAGCGGGACGGAAACCGGGGAGCTGTTTTTT.

The chain has TRBV5-1 and TRBJ2-1; no definite D call. CDR1 and CDR2 (germline): SGHRS, YFSETQ. The CDR3 sequence is 14 residues long. The V gene lost 2 bases and the J gene lost 0 bases, with 6 bases spanning the gap. The CDR3 here is CASSFDLSYNEQFF. CDR3 in DNA: TGCGCCAGCAGCTTCGACCTCTCCTACAATGAGCAGTTCTTC.

The chain has TRBV5-1 and TRBJ1-5; tentative D call: TRBD1 (6 bases). The ends were cut back, 4 bases at V and 7 bases at J, with 12 bases in the middle. CDR1 and CDR2 from the germline V gene are SGHRS and YFSETQ. CDR3 size: 13 residues. Here the CDR3 reads CASSPGGGQPQHF. In DNA form, the CDR3 reads TGCGCCAGCAGCCCCGGGGGCGGCCAGCCCCAGCATTTT.